The clone carrying this T cell receptor (beta chain) was seen only once. Its antigen is as yet unknown. The germline CDR1 and CDR2 sequences are WNHNN and SYGVQD (reference sequence). The CDR3 contains 13 residues. V was shortened by 3 bases and J by 9 bases, with 12 bases between the two germline ends. This sample stems from a study of cytomegalovirus exposure and HLA in healthy donors. General study points: It was confirmed in vitro that three of the CMV-associated chains were specific for CMV antigens. According to a subsequent analysis, TCR clusters from the first cohort were inclined to appear together in the roughly 120 validation repertoires.

Only in-frame clones appear in the TCRdb table, and some are missing; sequencing was by immunoSEQ multiplex PCR. Among 150,000 to 200,000 clones listed, roughly three quarters were seen once. What was sequenced was PBMCs. This clonotype was sampled from a woman aged 30 to 39 in good health and CMV-seronegative. The V call is TRBV10-1, the J call TRBJ2-1, with unresolved D. Written as DNA, the CDR3 is TGCGCCAGCAGTGAATTCGAAAGAGCTGAGCAGTTCTTC. The encoded protein is CASSEFERAEQFF.